The source of this T cell receptor beta chain is a study of cytomegalovirus exposure and HLA in healthy donors. Study details: Unique TCR beta sequences numbering 120 million or so came from around 180 million T cells in an earlier analysis. Of 398 genotyped donors, roughly 86% clustered with self-reported Caucasian donors. Points from the study as a whole: Prior analysis indicated that the majority of TCR beta V segments exhibited productivity approximately 90% or approximately 30% of the time.

This clone was picked up one time. The antigen is unknown. Germline loops: CDR1 MRHNA, CDR2 SNTAGT. The CDR3 covers 16 residues. V lost 5 bases, J lost 0 bases, and 7 bases stayed unmatched. Participants comprised healthy donors of bone marrow. PCR amplification relied on 60 Vbeta primers (plus 13 Jbeta primers). Assay: immunoSEQ multiplex PCR; the TCRdb copy retains only in-frame clones and omits some. The sample lists under 200,000 clones; about 83% were seen once. This sequence originates from a woman aged 25 to 39 in good health and CMV-seropositive. The V and J genes are TRBV6-4 and TRBJ2-1; 7 bases map to TRBD2. The sample taken for sequencing was PBMCs. The CDR3 DNA reads as TGTGCCAGCAGTATTCTAGCGGACCCCTCCTACAATGAGCAGTTCTTC. It encodes CASSILADPSYNEQFF.